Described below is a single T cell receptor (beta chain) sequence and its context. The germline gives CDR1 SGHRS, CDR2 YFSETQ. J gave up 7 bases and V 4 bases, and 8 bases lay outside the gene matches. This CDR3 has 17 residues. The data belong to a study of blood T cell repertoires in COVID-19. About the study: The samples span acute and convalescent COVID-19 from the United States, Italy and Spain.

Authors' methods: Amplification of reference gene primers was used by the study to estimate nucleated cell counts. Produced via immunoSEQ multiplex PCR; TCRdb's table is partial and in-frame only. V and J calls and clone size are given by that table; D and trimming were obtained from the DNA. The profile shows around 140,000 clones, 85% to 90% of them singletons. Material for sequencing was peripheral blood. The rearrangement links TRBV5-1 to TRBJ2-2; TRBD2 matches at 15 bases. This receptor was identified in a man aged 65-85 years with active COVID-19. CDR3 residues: CASSPLGLAGGIGELFF. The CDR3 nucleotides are TGCGCCAGCAGCCCCTTGGGACTAGCGGGAGGAATCGGGGAGCTGTTTTTT.